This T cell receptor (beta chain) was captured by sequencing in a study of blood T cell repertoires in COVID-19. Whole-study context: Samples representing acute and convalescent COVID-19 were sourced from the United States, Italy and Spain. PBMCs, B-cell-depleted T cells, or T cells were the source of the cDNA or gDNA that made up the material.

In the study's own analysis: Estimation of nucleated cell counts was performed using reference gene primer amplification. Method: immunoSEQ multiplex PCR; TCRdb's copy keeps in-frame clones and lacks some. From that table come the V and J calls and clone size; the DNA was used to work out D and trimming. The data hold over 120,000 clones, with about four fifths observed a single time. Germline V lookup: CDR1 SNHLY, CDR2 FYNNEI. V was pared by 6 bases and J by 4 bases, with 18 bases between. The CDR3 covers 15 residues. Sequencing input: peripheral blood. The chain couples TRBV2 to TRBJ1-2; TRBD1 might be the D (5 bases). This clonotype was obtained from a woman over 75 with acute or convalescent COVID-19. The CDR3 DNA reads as TGTGCCAGCAGGGAATCCCCCACAGGAGTCTATGGCTACACCTTC. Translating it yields CASRESPTGVYGYTF.